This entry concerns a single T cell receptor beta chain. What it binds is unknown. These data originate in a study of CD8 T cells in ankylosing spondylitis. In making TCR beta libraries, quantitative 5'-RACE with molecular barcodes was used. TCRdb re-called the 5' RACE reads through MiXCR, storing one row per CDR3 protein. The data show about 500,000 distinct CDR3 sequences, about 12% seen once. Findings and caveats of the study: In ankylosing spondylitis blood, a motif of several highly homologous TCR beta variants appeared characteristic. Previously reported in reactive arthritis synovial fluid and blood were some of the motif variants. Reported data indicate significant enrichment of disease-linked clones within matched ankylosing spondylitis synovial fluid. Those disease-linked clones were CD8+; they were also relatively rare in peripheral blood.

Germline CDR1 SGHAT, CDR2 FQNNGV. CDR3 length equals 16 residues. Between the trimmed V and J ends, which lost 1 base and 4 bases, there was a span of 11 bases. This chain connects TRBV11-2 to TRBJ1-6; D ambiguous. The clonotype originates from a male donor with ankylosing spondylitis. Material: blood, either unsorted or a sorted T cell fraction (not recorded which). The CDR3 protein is CASSLGVTEYNSPLHF. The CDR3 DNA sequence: TGTGCCAGCAGCTTAGGGGTAACCGAATATAATTCACCCCTCCACTTT.